Listed below are T cell receptor beta chains from one sample, sequenced in a study of CD8 T cells in Susac syndrome. Each CDR3 protein gets one entry after TCRdb re-called the immunoSEQ multiplex PCR reads with MiXCR. The sample lists 150,000 to 180,000 distinct CDR3 sequences, roughly 95% seen once, with 0.15% in the top ten. The sample consisted of CD8+ T cells from PBMCs. The receptors here all came from a human donor with multiple sclerosis. The CDR3 runs from the conserved cysteine through the conserved F or W. The D gene is left open where the match is weak. Clone size is given for some rows only: seen once, a few or many times, or a class if the clone is expanded.

j_call,v_call,cdr3_length,clone_size,d_call,cdr3_nt,cdr3_aa
TRBJ1-2,TRBV29-1,14,-,-,TGCAGCGTTGAAGATCCAAGGGCCGTCTATGGCTACACCTTC,CSVEDPRAVYGYTF
TRBJ2-5,TRBV9,18,-,TRBD2,TGTGCCAGCAGCGTAGAAGATTTTGGGACTAGCGGGGGAGAGACCCAGTACTTC,CASSVEDFGTSGGETQYF
TRBJ2-7,TRBV5-1,13,-,TRBD1,TGCGCCAGCAGCGTAACAGGGGGAAACGAGCAGTACTTC,CASSVTGGNEQYF
TRBJ2-1,TRBV27,18,-,TRBD2,TGTGCCAGCAGTCCGCCTCACCTAGCGGCCCCTCCCTACAATGAGCAGTTCTTC,CASSPPHLAAPPYNEQFF
TRBJ1-5,TRBV9,14,few,-,TGTGCCAGCAGCGTAGCTGGTAGCAATCAGCCCCAGCATTTT,CASSVAGSNQPQHF
TRBJ1-5,TRBV7-2,15,few,-,TGTGCCAGCAGCTTAGGCCGGACAGCGTATCAGCCCCAGCATTTT,CASSLGRTAYQPQHF
TRBJ2-7,TRBV12-3/TRBV12-4,17,-,TRBD1,TGTGCCAGCAGTTACCCCAACCAGACAGGGCTACCCTACGAGCAGTACTTC,CASSYPNQTGLPYEQYF
TRBJ1-5,TRBV11-2,14,-,TRBD1,TGTGCCAGCAGCATACAGGGGACGGATCAGCCCCAGCATTTT,CASSIQGTDQPQHF
TRBJ2-3,TRBV19,15,once,TRBD2,TGTGCCAGTAGCTTTAGCGGGGGTAGCGCAGATACGCAGTATTTT,CASSFSGGSADTQYF
TRBJ2-1,TRBV6-4,16,-,-,TGTGCCAGCAGCGTTTCCCCTTGGACCCCCTACAATGAGCAGTTCTTC,CASSVSPWTPYNEQFF
TRBJ2-7,TRBV12-3/TRBV12-4,15,-,TRBD2,TGTGCCAGCAGTTTCTTCGGGGGGGCCAGCTACGAGCAGTACTTC,CASSFFGGASYEQYF
TRBJ1-4,TRBV15,15,-,-,TGTGCCACCAGCAGGACTCCATGGACAAATGAAAAACTGTTTTTT,CATSRTPWTNEKLFF
TRBJ2-3,TRBV9,15,once,TRBD2,TGTGCCAGCAGCGTAGCGGCGGGAGCCACAGATACGCAGTATTTT,CASSVAAGATDTQYF
TRBJ2-5,TRBV12-5,13,-,TRBD2,TGTGCTAGTACTAGCGGGGCTCAAGAGACCCAGTACTTC,CASTSGAQETQYF
TRBJ2-3,TRBV3-1,16,-,-,TGTGCCAGCAGCCAAGAGGACCCTAGGCCGACAGATACGCAGTATTTT,CASSQEDPRPTDTQYF
TRBJ2-1,TRBV13,14,once,-,TGTGCCAGCAGCCTCAGTCGGGGACACAATGAGCAGTTCTTC,CASSLSRGHNEQFF
TRBJ1-1,TRBV6-5,14,-,-,TGTGCCAGCAGCGCCTCGGGAGGGGACACTGAAGCTTTCTTT,CASSASGGDTEAFF
TRBJ2-3,TRBV7-9,15,-,-,TGTGCCAGCAGCTTAACAGCGATGGGGAGAGATACGCAGTATTTT,CASSLTAMGRDTQYF
TRBJ1-6,TRBV20-1,19,-,TRBD1,TGCAGTGCGCACCCCCCACAGGGGGTGGTGAGCTCCTATAATTCACCCCTCCACTTT,CSAHPPQGVVSSYNSPLHF
TRBJ2-1,TRBV7-3,15,-,-,TGTGCCAGCAGCACTGCGCATACGGCCTACAATGAGCAGTTCTTC,CASSTAHTAYNEQFF
TRBJ2-1,TRBV29-1,14,-,TRBD1,TGCAGCGCCGGGGGGACAGGGGGCAGCGATGAGCAGTTCTTC,CSAGGTGGSDEQFF
TRBJ2-7,TRBV30,14,-,TRBD2,TGTGCCTGGTCGCGGGGTAGCGGGGCCTACGAGCAGTACTTC,CAWSRGSGAYEQYF
TRBJ1-2,TRBV30,13,-,TRBD1,TGTGCCTGGATGGGGCAGGGGGCGCACGGCTACACCTTC,CAWMGQGAHGYTF
TRBJ1-1,TRBV29-1,14,-,-,TGCAGCGCAGACCCAGGACTCAGGCACACTGAAGCTTTCTTT,CSADPGLRHTEAFF
TRBJ2-5,TRBV27,14,-,TRBD2,TGTGCCAGCAGTCCCCGGCTAGCGGGGGAGACCCAGTACTTC,CASSPRLAGETQYF
TRBJ2-5,TRBV24-1,15,-,-,TGTGCCACCAGTGATTCCCGGGCCTTGGGGGAGACCCAGTACTTC,CATSDSRALGETQYF
TRBJ2-3,TRBV29-1,17,-,TRBD1,TGCAGCGTTACCGGGACAGATAGCTTTACTAGCACAGATACGCAGTATTTT,CSVTGTDSFTSTDTQYF
TRBJ2-1,TRBV6-5,14,-,-,TGTGCCAGCACCCTAGGGGGAAGCCACAATGAGCAGTTCTTC,CASTLGGSHNEQFF
TRBJ2-5,TRBV25-1,16,-,TRBD1,TGTGCCAGCAGTTCCTACCCGGGACAGGGATGGGAGACCCAGTACTTC,CASSSYPGQGWETQYF
TRBJ2-1,TRBV15,15,-,-,TGTGCCACCAGCAGAGACAGGGCTTCCTACAATGAGCAGTTCTTC,CATSRDRASYNEQFF
TRBJ2-3,TRBV27,13,-,-,TGTGCCTGCCGGCCAGGGGAGGAAGATACGCAGTATTTT,CACRPGEEDTQYF
TRBJ1-2,TRBV3-1,15,-,-,TGTGCCAGCAGCATTACCGACAGACCCAACTATGGCTACACCTTC,CASSITDRPNYGYTF
TRBJ1-5,TRBV3-1,18,-,-,TGTGCCAGCAGCCAAGAGGCTGGCGGGAAGGGACACAATCAGCCCCAGCATTTT,CASSQEAGGKGHNQPQHF
TRBJ2-3,TRBV7-9,15,once,-,TGTGCCAGCAGCTTAGCGCTCCTGGAGACTTGGGGGCAGTATTTT,CASSLALLETWGQYF
TRBJ2-4,TRBV27,15,-,-,TGTGCCAGCAGTCCGGACGGACCCTCCAAAAACATTCAGTACTTC,CASSPDGPSKNIQYF
TRBJ1-1,TRBV7-9,12,-,-,TGTGCCAGCAGCTTCCCGGGAACCGAAGCTTTCTTT,CASSFPGTEAFF
TRBJ2-1,TRBV30,12,-,-,TGTGCCTGGAGTGTAACTTACAATGAGCAGTTCTTC,CAWSVTYNEQFF
TRBJ2-3,TRBV20-1,13,-,-,TGCAGTGCTAAGCAAGCCTTCACAGATACGCAGTATTTT,CSAKQAFTDTQYF
TRBJ2-5,TRBV5-1,12,-,-,TGCGCCAGCAGAGAGGTCCGAGAGACCCAGTACTTC,CASREVRETQYF
TRBJ2-3,TRBV7-3,15,-,TRBD2,TGTGCCAGCAGTGAAAAAGCGGGGGGCACAGATACGCAGTATTTT,CASSEKAGGTDTQYF
TRBJ2-1,TRBV19,14,-,-,TGTGCCAGTAGTGTTATCGGACAGAACAATGAGCAGTTCTTC,CASSVIGQNNEQFF
TRBJ2-3,TRBV20-1,15,-,-,TGCAGTGCTAGAGATCGGAGGGAGGCTACAGATACGCAGTATTTT,CSARDRREATDTQYF
TRBJ2-1,TRBV4-1,14,-,-,TGCGCCAGCAGCCTTCGAAGGACAGACAATGAGCAGTTCTTC,CASSLRRTDNEQFF
TRBJ1-1,TRBV20-1,13,-,-,TGCAGTGCTAGAGGACCCTTTGGGACTGAAGCTTTCTTT,CSARGPFGTEAFF
TRBJ1-1,TRBV30,12,-,-,TGTGCCTGGAGGCCAGTAATGACTGAAGCTTTCTTT,CAWRPVMTEAFF
TRBJ2-1,TRBV20-1,13,-,TRBD2,TGCAGTGCTTGGACTAGGGCGGAGCGTGAGCAGTTCTTC,CSAWTRAEREQFF
TRBJ2-3,TRBV20-1,11,-,-,TGCAGTGCTAGAGACACAGATACGCAGTATTTT,CSARDTDTQYF
TRBJ1-1,TRBV5-4,14,-,-,TGTGCCAGCAGCTTGGGACAGGAGAACACTGAAGCTTTCTTT,CASSLGQENTEAFF
TRBJ1-2,TRBV19,15,-,TRBD1,TGTGCCAGTAGTCCTCTGGGACAGGGTATCGACGGCTACACCTTC,CASSPLGQGIDGYTF
TRBJ1-2,TRBV24-1,12,once,-,TGTGCCACCAGTGATTCTGGAATTAGCTACACCTTC,CATSDSGISYTF
TRBJ2-7,TRBV27,15,-,-,TGTGCCAGCAGTGACTTCGGGACGTCGACCTACGAGCAGTACTTC,CASSDFGTSTYEQYF
TRBJ2-1,TRBV27,14,-,-,TGTGCCAGCAGTCCGAAGACCACTTCGATTGAGCAGTTCTTC,CASSPKTTSIEQFF
TRBJ1-1,TRBV27,13,-,-,TGTGCCAGCAGCCGGTATAGCCACACTGAAGCTTTCTTT,CASSRYSHTEAFF
TRBJ1-2,TRBV27,13,-,TRBD1,TGTGCCAGCAGTTGGACAGGGTACGATGGCTACACCTTC,CASSWTGYDGYTF